The 24 T cell receptor beta chains below were found in one sample sequenced in a study of blood T cell repertoires in COVID-19. Assay: immunoSEQ multiplex PCR; the TCRdb copy retains only in-frame clones and omits some. Found here are under 300,000 clones, over 65% of them singletons; the top ten hold around 3.4%. Specimen: peripheral blood. The receptors originated from a woman at least 80 years old with acute or convalescent COVID-19.

Notes on this clone: The germline gene is not matched at one end of the junction; a read error may be the cause. The chain employs TRBV2 and TRBJ1-1; D possibly corresponds to TRBD1 (6 bases). The CDR3 is made up of 15 amino acids. In germline, CDR1 is SNHLY, CDR2 FYNNEI. In nucleotides, the CDR3 is TGTGCCAGCAGTGCCGAGGGGGGGGCCGCTATTAACCCGGTCTTT. Its translation: CASSAEGGAAINPVF.

This clone has a handful of counts. This chain uses TRBV12-5 with TRBJ1-5; D is undetermined. The V end was cut by 3 bases, the J end by 7 bases, with 10 bases between. The germline gives CDR1 LGHNT, CDR2 FRNRAP. There are 13 residues in the CDR3. CDR3 in DNA: TGTGCTAGTGGTTTAGAGTTCGCCCAGCCCCAGCATTTT. Its protein product is CASGLEFAQPQHF.

The chain combines TRBV5-1 with TRBJ2-3; D uncertain. V gave up 3 bases and J gave up 0 bases, with 11 bases separating them. The germline V gene has CDR1 SGHRS and CDR2 YFSETQ. This CDR3 has 15 amino acids. CDR3 DNA sequence: TGCGCCAGCAGCTCGTCCAAAGCTAGCACAGATACGCAGTATTTT. Protein sequence: CASSSSKASTDTQYF.

This sequence joins TRBV24-1 and TRBJ1-2; D perhaps matches TRBD1 (5 bases). V was cut by 1 base and J by 4 bases, with 9 bases left in between. The CDR3 contains 14 residues. Germline values: CDR1 KGHDR, CDR2 SFDVKD. CDR3 region: CATSDFDRSYGYTF. The CDR3 DNA is TGTGCCACCAGTGATTTTGACAGAAGCTATGGCTACACCTTC.

This clone was seen only a few times. Mismatch with germline at one junction end may stem from a read error. The chain carries TRBV7-8 and TRBJ1-2; 7 nucleotides align to TRBD1. The CDR3 is made up of 16 amino acids. Germline V gives CDR1 SGHVS, CDR2 FQNEAQ. CDR3 residues: CASSLTPGQRNSGYTF. DNA of the CDR3: TGTGCCAGCAGCCTAACCCCGGGACAGAGGAACTCTGGCTACACCTTC.

The chain joins TRBV5-1 to TRBJ1-1; 8 bases match TRBD1. Trimming at V came to 3 bases and at J to 8 bases, leaving 6 bases not matched to a gene. Germline V gene data show CDR1 as SGHRS and CDR2 as YFSETQ. The CDR3 contains 13 residues. CDR3 bases: TGCGCCAGCAGCTCTGGACAGGGACACGAAGCTTTCTTT. Protein sequence: CASSSGQGHEAFF.

This chain joins TRBV19 and TRBJ1-2, with a weak D call TRBD1 (6 bases). The germline CDR1 and CDR2 sequences are LNHDA and SQIVND (reference sequence). The CDR3 covers 15 residues. Trimming removed 7 bases from V and 4 bases from J, with 19 bases in between. The CDR3 loop reads CASNPSWQGPYGYTF. CDR3 DNA sequence: TGTGCCAGTAACCCCTCTTGGCAGGGGCCCTATGGCTACACCTTC. Complete variable domain (other parts from reference TRBV19 and TRBJ1-2): DGGITQSPKYLFRKEGQNVTLSCEQNLNHDAMYWYRQDPGQGLRLIYYSQIVNDFQKGDIAEGYSVSREKKESFPLTVTSAQKNPTAFYLCASNPSWQGPYGYTFGSGTRLTVV.

V usage is TRBV25-1 and J usage is TRBJ2-7; 7 nucleotides agree with TRBD2. CDR3 length: 11 residues. V lost 4 bases, J lost 9 bases, and 3 bases stayed unmatched. Germline CDR1 is MGHDK and CDR2 is SYGVNS. The CDR3 is CASSAGGMQYF. The CDR3 DNA follows: TGTGCCAGCAGTGCGGGGGGTATGCAGTACTTC.

This rearrangement joins TRBV7-2 to TRBJ2-7; 9 bases match TRBD1. CDR1 is SGHTA and CDR2 is FQGNSA in the germline V gene. The CDR3 is made up of 14 amino acids. The V segment lost 4 bases and the J segment 3 bases; nucleotides outside the gene matches: 4. CDR3 amino acids: CASSYRGRSYEQYF. The CDR3 bases are TGTGCCAGCAGCTACAGGGGGCGAAGCTACGAGCAGTACTTC. Full variable domain (rest looked up from reference TRBV7-2 and TRBJ2-7): GAGVSQSPSNKVTEKGKDVELRCDPISGHTALYWYRQSLGQGLEFLIYFQGNSAPDKSGLPSDRFSAERTGGSVSTLTIQRTQQEDSAVYLCASSYRGRSYEQYFGPGTRLTVT.

This clone was recorded once. The chain joins TRBV6-5 to TRBJ1-2; maybe TRBD1 (5 bases). The germline V gene encodes CDR1 MNHEY and CDR2 SVGAGI. Trimming cost V 4 bases and J 8 bases, with 14 bases left between them. This CDR3 spans 13 amino acids. CDR3 nucleotide sequence: TGTGCCAGCAGTTCCCCGGGGGGGTACGGCTACACCTTC. Protein: CASSSPGGYGYTF.

V usage is TRBV12-5 and J usage is TRBJ1-5; D perhaps matches TRBD1 (5 bases). Germline V gene lookup returns CDR1 LGHNT and CDR2 FRNRAP. The V gene lost 6 bases and the J gene lost 6 bases, with 12 bases spanning the gap. This CDR3 has 13 amino acids. The CDR3 region has the DNA TGTGCTAGTGGAAACGGGGGAGTTCAGCCCCAGCATTTT. Protein: CASGNGGVQPQHF. The complete variable domain, with remaining parts taken from reference TRBV12-5 and TRBJ1-5, reads DARVTQTPRHKVTEMGQEVTMRCQPILGHNTVFWYRQTMMQGLELLAYFRNRAPLDDSGMPKDRFSAEMPDATLATLKIQPSEPRDSAVYFCASGNGGVQPQHFGDGTRLSIL.

J is TRBJ2-3 and V is TRBV9; a possible D gene is TRBD1 (6 bases). Looked up from germline, CDR1 is SGDLS and CDR2 is YYNGEE. V lost 3 bases and J lost 1, with 9 bases in between. The CDR3 contains 14 residues. The CDR3 DNA follows: TGTGCCAGCAGCGGACACAGGGGCACAGATACGCAGTATTTT. Its translation: CASSGHRGTDTQYF. Drawing the rest from reference TRBV9 and TRBJ2-3, the complete variable domain is DSGVTQTPKHLITATGQRVTLRCSPRSGDLSVYWYQQSLDQGLQFLIQYYNGEERAKGNILERFSAQQFPDLHSELNLSSLELGDSALYFCASSGHRGTDTQYFGPGTRLTVL.

This clone is a singleton in its sample. This chain links TRBV27 with TRBJ2-7; 9 nucleotides match TRBD2. J lost 2 bases, V lost 5 bases, and 7 bases had no gene match. The V gene's germline CDR1 is MNHEY and CDR2 SMNVEV (reference sequence). The CDR3 is made up of 15 amino acids. This chain's CDR3 is CASSPVAGAPYEQYF. In DNA, the CDR3 is TGTGCCAGCAGTCCAGTAGCGGGAGCTCCCTACGAGCAGTACTTC.

This clone was picked up a small number of times. The chain joins TRBV10-3 to TRBJ2-2; 7 positions match TRBD2. The CDR3 runs 16 residues. J gave up 2 bases and V 4 bases, and 7 bases lay outside the gene matches. The V gene's germline CDR1 is ENHRY and CDR2 SYGVKD. The CDR3 DNA follows: TGTGCCATCAGTGCCCCTAGCGGCACTAACACCGGGGAGCTGTTTTTT. Protein product: CAISAPSGTNTGELFF.

The chain uses TRBV18 and TRBJ2-1; D may be TRBD2 (6 bases). The CDR3 loop spans 15 amino acids. V lost 1 base to trimming and J lost 5 bases, with 12 bases between them. Germline values: CDR1 KGHSH, CDR2 LQKENI. In DNA form, the CDR3 reads TGTGCCAGCTCACCACACACTAGCCCCAACAATGAGCAGTTCTTC. Residues: CASSPHTSPNNEQFF.

This clone occurred a few times. CDR3 in DNA: TGTGCCAGCACGGGACAGGGGACCTCACCCCTCCACTTT. It encodes CASTGQGTSPLHF. The rearrangement uses TRBV6-5 and TRBJ1-6; 10 nucleotides line up with TRBD1. This CDR3 comprises 13 residues. CDR1 is MNHEY and CDR2 is SVGAGI in the germline V gene. After removal of 7 bases from V and 10 bases from J, the junction contained 4 bases not matched to a gene.

The rearrangement joins TRBV5-1 to TRBJ1-1, with D perhaps matching TRBD1 (6 bases). Trimming removed 3 bases from V and 1 base from J, with 10 bases in between. CDR3 length: 14 amino acids. Germline CDR1 SGHRS, CDR2 YFSETQ. This CDR3 reads CASSSDSTNTEAFF. CDR3 coding DNA: TGCGCCAGCAGCTCGGACAGTACGAACACTGAAGCTTTCTTT. The whole variable domain, filled in from reference TRBV5-1 and TRBJ1-1, reads KAGVTQTPRYLIKTRGQQVTLSCSPISGHRSVSWYQQTPGQGLQFLFEYFSETQRNKGNFPGRFSGRQFSNSRSEMNVSTLELGDSALYLCASSSDSTNTEAFFGQGTRLTVV.

The chain has TRBV28 and TRBJ2-4, with D perhaps TRBD1 (6 bases). The V gene lost 5 bases and the J gene lost 0 bases, with 11 bases spanning the gap. This CDR3 spans 15 amino acids. Germline V lookup: CDR1 MDHEN, CDR2 SYDVKM. The CDR3 spells CASSTGQLAKNIQYF. As DNA, the CDR3 is TGTGCCAGCAGTACCGGACAGTTAGCCAAAAACATTCAGTACTTC. The full variable domain, with the rest looked up from reference TRBV28 and TRBJ2-4, is DVKVTQSSRYLVKRTGEKVFLECVQDMDHENMFWYRQDPGLGLRLIYFSYDVKMKEKGDIPEGYSVSREKKERFSLILESASTNQTSMYLCASSTGQLAKNIQYFGAGTRLSVL.

The CDR3 nucleotides are TGTGCCAGCCAGACAGGGATTGGTTATGGCTACACCTTC. Its protein is CASQTGIGYGYTF. The gene calls are TRBV19 and TRBJ1-2; 7 nucleotides agree with TRBD1. J was trimmed by 5 bases and V by 9 bases; bases with no gene match: 9. Germline V gene sequence: CDR1 LNHDA, CDR2 SQIVND (reference sequence). The CDR3 covers 13 residues.

The rearrangement links TRBV5-1 to TRBJ2-5, with TRBD2 as a possible D gene (6 bases). V lost 2 bases, J lost 1 base, and 12 bases lay in between. Per germline, CDR1 SGHRS and CDR2 YFSETQ. The CDR3 runs 15 residues. The CDR3 reads CASSFPPGSQETQYF. CDR3 DNA sequence: TGCGCCAGCAGCTTCCCACCCGGGAGCCAAGAGACCCAGTACTTC.

The chain carries TRBV3-1 (or the pseudogene TRBV3-2) and TRBJ2-2, with D maybe TRBD2 (6 bases). The CDR3 covers 13 residues. CDR1 LGHDT and CDR2 YNNKEL come from the germline V gene (reference sequence). Trimming removed 8 bases from V and 5 bases from J, with 12 bases in between. CDR3 sequence reads: CASGGLTTGELFF. For the CDR3, the DNA is TGTGCCAGCGGGGGACTGACTACCGGGGAGCTGTTTTTT.

The J gene is TRBJ2-4, the V gene TRBV2; 7 bases agree with TRBD1. Germline V lookup: CDR1 SNHLY, CDR2 FYNNEI. V shed 6 bases and J 0 bases; nucleotides not matched to a gene: 5. CDR3 length: 15 amino acids. The CDR3 spells CASSAGTAAKNIQYF. DNA of the CDR3: TGTGCCAGCAGCGCCGGGACAGCAGCCAAAAACATTCAGTACTTC. Variable domain in full (rest from reference TRBV2 and TRBJ2-4): EPEVTQTPSHQVTQMGQEVILRCVPISNHLYFYWYRQILGQKVEFLVSFYNNEISEKSEIFDDQFSVERPDGSNFTLKIRSTKLEDSAMYFCASSAGTAAKNIQYFGAGTRLSVL.

V usage is TRBV4-1 and J usage is TRBJ2-3; 11 bases fit TRBD2. CDR1 and CDR2 from the germline V gene are MGHRA and YSYEKL. This CDR3 contains 16 residues. Trimming cost V 1 base and J 5 bases; bases outside gene matches: 5. CDR3 protein: CASSQVLAGVVDTQYF. The CDR3 DNA reads as TGCGCCAGCAGCCAAGTACTAGCGGGAGTTGTAGATACGCAGTATTTT.

The chain couples TRBV9 to TRBJ2-1, with TRBD2 matching 9 bases. The V and J ends lost 4 bases and 6 bases, in that order; junction bases with no gene match: 11. CDR3 size: 16 residues. Germline V gene sequence: CDR1 SGDLS, CDR2 YYNGEE. CDR3 sequence (DNA): TGTGCCAGCAGCCACCGTGGGCGGGGGGGCCTCAATGAGCAGTTCTTC. Translating gives CASSHRGRGGLNEQFF.